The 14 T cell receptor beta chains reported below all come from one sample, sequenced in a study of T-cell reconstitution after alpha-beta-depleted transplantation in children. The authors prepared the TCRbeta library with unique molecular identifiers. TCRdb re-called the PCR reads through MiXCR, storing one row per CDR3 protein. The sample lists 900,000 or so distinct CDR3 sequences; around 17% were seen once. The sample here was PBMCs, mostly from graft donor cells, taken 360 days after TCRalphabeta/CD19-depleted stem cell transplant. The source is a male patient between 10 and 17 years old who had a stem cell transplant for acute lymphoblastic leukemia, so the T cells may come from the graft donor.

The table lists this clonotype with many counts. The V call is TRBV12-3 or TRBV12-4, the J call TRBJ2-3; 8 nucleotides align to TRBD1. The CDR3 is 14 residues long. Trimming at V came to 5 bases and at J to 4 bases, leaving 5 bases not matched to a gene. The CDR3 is CASSPLDRADTQYF. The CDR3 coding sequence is TGTGCCAGCAGTCCCTTGGACAGGGCAGATACGCAGTATTTT.

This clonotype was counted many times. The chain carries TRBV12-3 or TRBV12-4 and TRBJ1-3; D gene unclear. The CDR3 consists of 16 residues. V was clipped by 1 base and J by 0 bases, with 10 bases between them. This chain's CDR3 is CASSLGGVRSGNTIYF. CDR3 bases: TGTGCCAGCAGTTTAGGTGGGGTCCGCTCTGGAAACACCATATATTTT.

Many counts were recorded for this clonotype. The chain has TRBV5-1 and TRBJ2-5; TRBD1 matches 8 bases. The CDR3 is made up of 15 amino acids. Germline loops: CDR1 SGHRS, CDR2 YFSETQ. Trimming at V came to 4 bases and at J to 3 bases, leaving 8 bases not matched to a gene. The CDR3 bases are TGCGCCAGCAGCCAGGGACAGGCGGTCAAAGAGACCCAGTACTTC. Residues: CASSQGQAVKETQYF. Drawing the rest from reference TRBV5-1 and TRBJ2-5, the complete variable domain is KAGVTQTPRYLIKTRGQQVTLSCSPISGHRSVSWYQQTPGQGLQFLFEYFSETQRNKGNFPGRFSGRQFSNSRSEMNVSTLELGDSALYLCASSQGQAVKETQYFGPGTRLLVL.

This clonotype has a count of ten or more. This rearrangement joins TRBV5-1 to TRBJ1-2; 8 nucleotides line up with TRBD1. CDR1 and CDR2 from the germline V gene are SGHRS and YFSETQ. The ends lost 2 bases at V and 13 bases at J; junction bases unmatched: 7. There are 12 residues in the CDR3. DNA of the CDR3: TGCGCCAGCAGCTTTGGACAGGGTGGGCGCACCTTC. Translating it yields CASSFGQGGRTF.

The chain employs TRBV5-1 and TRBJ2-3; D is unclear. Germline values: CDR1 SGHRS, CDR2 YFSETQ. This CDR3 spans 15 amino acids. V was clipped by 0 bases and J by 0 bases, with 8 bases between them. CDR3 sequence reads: CASSLEQTSTDTQYF. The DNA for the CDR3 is TGCGCCAGCAGCTTGGAGCAGACTAGCACAGATACGCAGTATTTT.

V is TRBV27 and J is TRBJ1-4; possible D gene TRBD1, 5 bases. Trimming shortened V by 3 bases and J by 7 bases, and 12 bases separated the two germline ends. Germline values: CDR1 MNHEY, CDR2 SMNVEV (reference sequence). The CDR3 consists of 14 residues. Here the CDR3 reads CASSLWQGGEKLFF. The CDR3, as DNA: TGTGCCAGCAGTTTGTGGCAGGGCGGTGAAAAACTGTTTTTT.

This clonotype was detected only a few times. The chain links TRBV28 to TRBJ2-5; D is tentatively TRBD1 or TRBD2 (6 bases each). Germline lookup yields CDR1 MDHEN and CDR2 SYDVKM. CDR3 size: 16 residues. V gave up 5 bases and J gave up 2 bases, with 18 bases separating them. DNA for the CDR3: TGTGCCAGCAGTAATAATGAATGGGGGGCTCAAGAGACCCAGTACTTC. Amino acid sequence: CASSNNEWGAQETQYF.

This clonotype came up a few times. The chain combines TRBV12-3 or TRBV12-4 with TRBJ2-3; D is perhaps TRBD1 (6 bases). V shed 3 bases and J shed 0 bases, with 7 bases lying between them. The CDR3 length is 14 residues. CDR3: CASSFGQSTDTQYF. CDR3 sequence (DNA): TGTGCCAGCAGTTTCGGACAGAGCACAGATACGCAGTATTTT.

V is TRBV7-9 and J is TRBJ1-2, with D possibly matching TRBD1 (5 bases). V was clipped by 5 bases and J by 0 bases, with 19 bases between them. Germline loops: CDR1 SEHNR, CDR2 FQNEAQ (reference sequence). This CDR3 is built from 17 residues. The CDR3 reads CASSPPLSGGTNYGYTF. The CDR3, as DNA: TGTGCCAGCAGCCCCCCGTTGTCGGGGGGAACTAACTATGGCTACACCTTC.

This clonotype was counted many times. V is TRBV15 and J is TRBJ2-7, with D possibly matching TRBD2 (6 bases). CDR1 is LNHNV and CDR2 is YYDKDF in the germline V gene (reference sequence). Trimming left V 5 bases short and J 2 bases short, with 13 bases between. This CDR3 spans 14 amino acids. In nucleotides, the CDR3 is TGTGCCACCAGCGGTGGACTAACGGCCTACGAGCAGTACTTC. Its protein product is CATSGGLTAYEQYF.

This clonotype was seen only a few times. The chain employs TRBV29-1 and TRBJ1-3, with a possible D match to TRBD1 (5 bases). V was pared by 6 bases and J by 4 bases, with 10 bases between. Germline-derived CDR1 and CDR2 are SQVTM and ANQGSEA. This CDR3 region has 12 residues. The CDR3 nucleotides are TGCAGCGTCCGACAGTCAGGAAACACCATATATTTT. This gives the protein CSVRQSGNTIYF.

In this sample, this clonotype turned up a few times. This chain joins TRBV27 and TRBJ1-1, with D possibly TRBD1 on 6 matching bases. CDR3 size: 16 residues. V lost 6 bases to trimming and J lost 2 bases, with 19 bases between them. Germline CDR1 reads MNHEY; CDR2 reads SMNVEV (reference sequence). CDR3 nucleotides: TGTGCCAGCAGCGGACAGTTGGGGTGGGCTAACACTGAAGCTTTCTTT. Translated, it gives CASSGQLGWANTEAFF.

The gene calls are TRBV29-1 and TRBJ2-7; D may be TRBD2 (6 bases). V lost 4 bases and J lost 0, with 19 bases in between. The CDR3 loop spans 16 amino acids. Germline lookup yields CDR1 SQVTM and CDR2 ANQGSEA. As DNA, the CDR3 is TGCAGCGTTGTCTCCCCGGGAGTAAAAACCTCCTACGAGCAGTACTTC. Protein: CSVVSPGVKTSYEQYF.

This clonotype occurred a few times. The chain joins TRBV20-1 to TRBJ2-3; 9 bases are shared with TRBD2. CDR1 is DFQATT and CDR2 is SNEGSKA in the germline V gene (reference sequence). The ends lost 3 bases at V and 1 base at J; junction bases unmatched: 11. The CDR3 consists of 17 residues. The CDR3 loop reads CSASYPAGGEGTDTQYF. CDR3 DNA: TGCAGTGCTAGTTACCCGGCGGGAGGGGAGGGCACAGATACGCAGTATTTT.